One sample yielded the 24 T cell receptor beta chains listed below, sequenced in a study of T cell repertoires in cytomegalovirus infection. TCRdb reprocessed the reads via MiXCR and lists one record per CDR3 protein. Altogether about 770,000 distinct CDR3 sequences are present, roughly 29% being singletons, with the ten largest covering roughly 13%. No antigens are known for them. The sequences come from cultured CD8+ T cells from PBMCs, collected from culture after CMV antigen stimulation. These receptors all stem from a human donor in good health (CMV status not recorded). Some clones in this sample may be carry-over from other donors' samples.

This rearrangement joins TRBV28 to TRBJ2-7, with 10 bases that match TRBD1. V was clipped by 3 bases and J by 4 bases; unmatched bases: 3. CDR1 and CDR2 (germline): MDHEN, SYDVKM. The CDR3 spans 14 residues. CDR3 region: CASSLLDRGYEQYV. CDR3 coding DNA: TGTGCCAGCAGTTTGCTGGACAGGGGGTACGAGCAGTACGTC.

CDR3 bases: TGTGCCAGCAGCCCGAGGGTTTCGAATTCACCCCTCCACTTT. It translates to CASSPRVSNSPLHF. V gene TRBV6-2 or TRBV6-3 combines with J gene TRBJ1-6; D gene unclear. Trimming pared 6 bases from V and 7 bases from J, leaving 13 bases between. CDR1 is MNHEY and CDR2 is SVGEGT in the germline V gene. The CDR3 runs 14 residues.

The rearrangement uses TRBV7-9 and TRBJ2-5; TRBD2 matches at 13 bases. The CDR3 extends over 15 amino acids. Germline V gene lookup returns CDR1 SEHNR and CDR2 FQNEAQ (reference sequence). V lost 4 bases and J lost 3; bases outside the gene matches: 2. The CDR3 protein is CASSWGTSGEETQYF. CDR3 sequence (DNA): TGTGCCAGCAGCTGGGGGACTAGCGGGGAAGAGACCCAGTACTTC.

This clonotype has a count of ten or more. The rearrangement uses TRBV7-9 and TRBJ2-2; D not certain. Deletions cut 7 bases from V and 3 bases from J, with 6 bases between. Germline lookup yields CDR1 SEHNR and CDR2 FQNEAQ (reference sequence). The CDR3 spans 12 residues. In DNA form, the CDR3 reads TGTGCCAGCACAGCTCACACCGGGGAGCTGTTTTTT. As protein: CASTAHTGELFF.

This clonotype was recorded many times. The chain has TRBV7-9 and TRBJ2-5; D possibly corresponds to TRBD1 (6 bases). V dropped 4 bases and J dropped 1 base, with 10 bases sitting between them. The length of the CDR3 is 14 residues. Per germline, CDR1 SEHNR and CDR2 FQNEAQ (reference sequence). In DNA, the CDR3 is TGTGCCAGCAGCTCGACAGGTGTCCAAGAGACCCAGTACTTC. This translates into CASSSTGVQETQYF.

This clonotype was detected only a few times. This chain joins TRBV6-1 and TRBJ2-7; a possible D gene is TRBD2 (5 bases). The CDR3 sequence is 11 residues long. Trimming took off 9 bases at V and 2 bases at J, with 8 bases between the two ends. The germline V gene has CDR1 MNHNS and CDR2 SASEGT. The CDR3, as DNA: TGTGCCAGTCGGGATGCCTACGAGCAGTACTTC. Amino acids: CASRDAYEQYF.

The chain employs TRBV7-4 and TRBJ2-7; possibly TRBD1 or TRBD2 for D (5 bases each). Germline V gene data show CDR1 as SGHVT and CDR2 as SQSDAQ. The V end lost 7 bases, the J end lost 0 bases, and 7 bases lay between the germline ends. CDR3 length: 12 residues. In DNA form, the CDR3 reads TGTGCCAGCAAGGGGAGCTCCTACGAGCAGTACTTC. Translated: CASKGSSYEQYF.

Ten or more counts support this clonotype. The J gene is TRBJ1-5, the V gene TRBV4-1, with 8 bases that match TRBD1. The CDR3 is 17 residues long. Germline V CDR1 and CDR2: MGHRA, YSYEKL. The trim removed 3 bases at V and 0 bases at J, leaving 7 bases unmatched. The CDR3 DNA reads as TGCGCCAGCAGCCATTCAGGACAGGGTTATAGCAATCAGCCCCAGCATTTT. This sequence encodes CASSHSGQGYSNQPQHF.

This clonotype was seen more than once but under ten times. The chain carries TRBV4-2 and TRBJ2-3; D gene ambiguous. CDR1 and CDR2 from the germline V gene are LGHNA and YNFKEQ. The CDR3 length is 14 residues. V shed 2 bases and J shed 3 bases, with 9 bases lying between them. The CDR3 loop is CASSQYVRTDTQYF. The CDR3, as DNA: TGTGCCAGCAGCCAATATGTGAGGACAGATACGCAGTATTTT.

In its sample, this clonotype was seen a few times. The chain combines TRBV4-1 with TRBJ1-6, with D maybe TRBD1 (6 bases). This CDR3 has 13 amino acids. Germline V CDR1 and CDR2: MGHRA, YSYEKL. V was trimmed by 4 bases and J by 8 bases, leaving 9 bases between them. The CDR3 region has the DNA TGCGCCAGCAGCCTCACAGGGCATTCACCCCTCCACTTT. Translating gives CASSLTGHSPLHF.

This clonotype was detected only a few times. The chain links TRBV7-9 to TRBJ1-5; D unclear. The CDR3 contains 14 residues. V shed 6 bases and J shed 0 bases, with 9 bases lying between them. Germline CDR1 reads SEHNR; CDR2 reads FQNEAQ (reference sequence). CDR3 amino acids: CASRAVGSNQPQHF. The CDR3 DNA follows: TGTGCCAGCAGAGCCGTCGGTAGCAATCAGCCCCAGCATTTT.

This clonotype occurred a few times. The rearrangement joins TRBV7-9 to TRBJ2-7; TRBD1 matches 7 bases. Germline assignment: CDR1 SEHNR and CDR2 FQNEAQ (reference sequence). Trimming removed 5 bases from V and 4 bases from J; junction bases left unmatched: 8. The CDR3 totals 14 residues. CDR3 nucleotides: TGTGCCAGCAGCACTACAGGGGCCCAATACGAGCAGTACGTC. Protein product: CASSTTGAQYEQYV.

This clonotype was observed a few times. The rearrangement links TRBV6-6 to TRBJ2-5, with D tentatively TRBD2 (5 bases). V lost 6 bases and J 6 bases, leaving 14 bases between the germline ends. Germline V gene data show CDR1 as MNHNY and CDR2 as SVGAGI (reference sequence). The CDR3 covers 13 residues. CDR3 bases: TGTGCCAGCAGGCTAGCTTTTAGTAAGACCCAGTACTTC. Translation: CASRLAFSKTQYF.

The table lists this clonotype with many counts. This chain joins TRBV7-6 and TRBJ2-7, with D hard to call. Germline V gives CDR1 SGHVS, CDR2 FNYEAQ. The CDR3 loop spans 15 amino acids. Trimming stripped 1 base from V and 0 bases from J, with 10 bases between. The CDR3 bases are TGTGCCAGCAGCTTAGAATATTCCCCCTCCTACGAGCAGTACTTC. Residues: CASSLEYSPSYEQYF.

This clonotype was picked up a small number of times. The chain carries TRBV6-6 and TRBJ1-2, with D hard to call. Germline V gives CDR1 MNHNY, CDR2 SVGAGI (reference sequence). The CDR3 is 15 amino acids. V was shortened by 0 bases and J by 6 bases, with 14 bases between the two germline ends. CDR3 coding DNA: TGTGCCAGCAGTTACTCTGGTGTATCGTCGAATGGCTACACCTTC. Its translation: CASSYSGVSSNGYTF.

The CDR3 DNA follows: TGTGCCACCAGTGACTCGACAGGGGACATTTACAATGAGCAGTTCTTC. It codes for CATSDSTGDIYNEQFF. The chain has TRBV24-1 and TRBJ2-1, with TRBD1 identical over 8 bases. Germline loops: CDR1 KGHDR, CDR2 SFDVKD. V gave up 4 bases and J gave up 4 bases; unmatched junction bases: 8. The CDR3 runs 16 residues.

The chain's CDR3 is CASWDRDIYEQYF. The CDR3 region has the DNA TGCGCCAGCTGGGACAGGGATATCTACGAGCAGTACTTC. The rearrangement joins TRBV10-2 to TRBJ2-7; 9 positions match TRBD1. The CDR3 loop spans 13 amino acids. V trimming: 8 bases; J trimming: 3 bases; junction bases outside the gene matches: 5. Germline V gives CDR1 WSHSY, CDR2 SAAADI.

A few counts support this clonotype. This rearrangement joins TRBV7-2 to TRBJ2-1; TRBD2 aligns across 16 bases. Germline CDR1 SGHTA, CDR2 FQGNSA. V was clipped by 2 bases and J by 0 bases; unmatched bases: 4. The CDR3 has 19 residues. This CDR3 is CASSLRGTSGGDSYNEQFF. In nucleotides, the CDR3 is TGTGCCAGCAGCTTACGCGGGACTAGCGGGGGGGACTCCTACAATGAGCAGTTCTTC.

This chain joins TRBV6-5 and TRBJ2-1; tentatively, D is TRBD2 (6 bases). Per the germline V gene, CDR1 is MNHEY and CDR2 is SVGAGI. Deletions cut 10 bases from V and 4 bases from J, with 14 bases between. The CDR3 has 13 residues. CDR3 in DNA: TGTGCCACCGGAAGGGACTCGTACAATGAGCAGTTCTTC. It is translated as CATGRDSYNEQFF.

This clonotype appeared a few times. The chain joins TRBV12-3 or TRBV12-4 to TRBJ1-2; the D gene is possibly TRBD1 (5 bases). The CDR3 length is 15 residues. With 6 bases removed from V and 8 bases from J, the gap between germline ends came to 22 bases. Here the CDR3 reads CASSLDGGNFRGYTF. Here the CDR3 DNA reads TGTGCCAGCAGCCTAGACGGGGGAAACTTTCGCGGCTACACCTTC.

This clonotype was seen only once. The chain is built from TRBV27 and TRBJ2-2, with 11 bases fitting TRBD2. Unmatched junction bases numbered 6, after V lost 8 bases and J lost 4 bases. CDR1 and CDR2 from the germline V gene are MNHEY and SMNVEV (reference sequence). The CDR3 spans 15 residues. The CDR3 DNA reads TGTGCCAGCCATGGGACTAGCGGTTCCACCGGGGAGCTGTTTTTT. Translating it yields CASHGTSGSTGELFF.

In its sample, this clonotype was seen many times. The chain couples TRBV19 to TRBJ2-5; D perhaps matches TRBD2 (5 bases). The V end was cut by 3 bases, the J end by 4 bases, with 15 bases between. Germline-derived CDR1 and CDR2 are LNHDA and SQIVND (reference sequence). This CDR3 has 15 amino acids. The CDR3 nucleotides are TGTGCCAGTAGTATGGAGGACGGGATTGGAGAGACCCAGTACTTC. It specifies CASSMEDGIGETQYF.

The genes are TRBV7-8 and TRBJ2-5; tentatively, D is TRBD2 (6 bases). Germline loops: CDR1 SGHVS, CDR2 FQNEAQ. Trimming left V 5 bases short and J 10 bases short, with 26 bases between. CDR3 length: 16 residues. The CDR3 region has the DNA TGTGCCAGCAGCCCGCCCGGGGAGGCGGCTATCGGTGGCCAGTACTTC. This encodes CASSPPGEAAIGGQYF.

In this sample, this clonotype turned up a few times. The chain is built from TRBV6-1 and TRBJ1-1; D may be TRBD1 (6 bases). Trimming pared 5 bases from V and 3 bases from J, leaving 16 bases between. CDR1 is MNHNS, CDR2 SASEGT, per germline. The length of the CDR3 is 15 residues. The CDR3, as DNA: TGTGCCAGCAGTTATAGAGGGGGTAGGTACACTGAAGCTTTCTTT. Encoded protein: CASSYRGGRYTEAFF.